These 9 T cell receptor beta chains originate from one sample sequenced in a study of blood T cell repertoires in COVID-19. The table came from immunoSEQ multiplex PCR; TCRdb's copy has only in-frame clones and leaves some out. Found here are 70,000 to 95,000 clones, around 92% of them singletons; the top ten hold approximately 6%. The sample comprised peripheral blood. The source of these receptors is an older woman with active COVID-19.

V and J are TRBV6-4 and TRBJ2-1; 10 nucleotides line up with TRBD2. The germline CDR1 and CDR2 sequences are MRHNA and SNTAGT. The CDR3 sequence is 20 residues long. V was clipped by 6 bases and J by 4 bases; unmatched bases: 21. This chain's CDR3 is CASSPLNSGGPSEKYNEQFF. The CDR3 nucleotides read TGTGCCAGCAGCCCCCTGAATAGCGGGGGGCCTTCGGAGAAATACAATGAGCAGTTCTTC.

The chain couples TRBV29-1 to TRBJ1-1; D possibly corresponds to TRBD1 (5 bases). Trimming removed 5 bases at V and 2 bases at J, with 12 bases between. The CDR3 is made up of 13 amino acids. Germline CDR1 and CDR2: SQVTM and ANQGSEA. The CDR3 is CSVNRQANTEAFF. The CDR3 bases are TGCAGCGTTAACAGGCAAGCTAACACTGAAGCTTTCTTT.

This rearrangement joins TRBV12-3 or TRBV12-4 to TRBJ2-7, with a possible D match to TRBD1 (6 bases). CDR3 length: 13 residues. The V end was cut by 5 bases, the J end by 4 bases, with 12 bases between. CDR3 sequence (DNA): TGTGCCAGCAGTCTACAGGGCAGGTACGAGCAGTACTTC. This gives the protein CASSLQGRYEQYF.

The rearrangement links TRBV28 to TRBJ1-2, with no clear D. The CDR3 has 12 amino acids. Germline assignment: CDR1 MDHEN and CDR2 SYDVKM. V lost 7 bases, J lost 4 bases, and 10 bases lay in between. CDR3 residues: CASTTEGYGYTF. CDR3 DNA sequence: TGTGCCAGCACCACGGAGGGCTATGGCTACACCTTC.

The gene calls are TRBV5-1 and TRBJ2-5; 13 bases line up with TRBD2. CDR3 length: 18 amino acids. Per the germline V gene, CDR1 is SGHRS and CDR2 is YFSETQ. Unmatched junction bases numbered 11, after V lost 1 base and J lost 5 bases. In nucleotides, the CDR3 is TGCGCCAGCAGCTTGACCCTTACTAGCGGGGGGGCAGGTGAGACCCAGTACTTC. The encoded protein is CASSLTLTSGGAGETQYF.

The rearrangement uses TRBV3-1 (or the pseudogene TRBV3-2) and TRBJ2-7; possibly TRBD2 for D (6 bases). This CDR3 region has 17 residues. V lost 1 base to trimming and J lost 1 base, with 17 bases between them. The germline V gene encodes CDR1 LGHDT and CDR2 YNNKEL (reference sequence). CDR3 in DNA: TGTGCCAGCAGCCAAGGATCTTTGACGGGAGTTTCCTACGAGCAGTACTTC. As protein: CASSQGSLTGVSYEQYF.

The V and J genes are TRBV15 and TRBJ2-2, with D possibly being TRBD1 (5 bases). The V gene lost 3 bases and the J gene lost 3 bases, with 5 bases spanning the gap. There are 13 residues in the CDR3. The germline V gene encodes CDR1 LNHNV and CDR2 YYDKDF (reference sequence). CDR3 region: CATSRTDTGELFF. As DNA, the CDR3 is TGTGCCACCAGCAGGACAGACACCGGGGAGCTGTTTTTT.

This clone was seen just once. The gene calls are TRBV28 and TRBJ2-1, with TRBD2 as a possible D gene (5 bases). The CDR3 length is 13 residues. V lost 7 bases to trimming and J lost 8 bases, with 15 bases between them. The germline V gene encodes CDR1 MDHEN and CDR2 SYDVKM. The CDR3 loop is CASTRWGAHEQFF. CDR3 nucleotide sequence: TGTGCCAGCACCCGTTGGGGAGCGCATGAGCAGTTCTTC.

This chain uses TRBV2 with TRBJ2-7; the D gene is possibly TRBD1 (6 bases). CDR1 is SNHLY and CDR2 is FYNNEI in the germline V gene. This CDR3 has 12 amino acids. The V end was cut by 6 bases, the J end by 3 bases, with 9 bases between. CDR3 nucleotide sequence: TGTGCCAGCAGAACGGACAGCTACGAGCAGTACTTC. It is translated as CASRTDSYEQYF.